The subject of this entry is one T cell receptor (beta chain). Its antigen is not known. The data were obtained in a study of shared clonotypes between healthy human individuals. Study details: CD4 naive and memory got three plates each, CD8 naive two, CD8 memory one.

General study results and limits: Generation probabilities of non-shared clonotypes were lower (relative to those shared by all four donors).

Evenly divided among several immunoSEQ plates was the genomic DNA of each subset. Measured with immunoSEQ multiplex PCR; TCRdb has only the in-frame clones, and not every one. This sample has about 2 million clones, with roughly 95% found just once. Donors included only healthy HIV-negative adults lacking recent acute infections or vaccinations. This CDR3 comprises 14 residues. CDR1 is MNHNS and CDR2 is SASEGT in the germline V gene. Trimming removed 2 bases at V and 0 bases at J, with 7 bases between. The material sequenced was naive CD4+ T cells sorted from blood. The sample's subset: CD45RA+ positively selected. The receptor comes from a man younger than 35 in good health. The V call is TRBV6-1, the J call TRBJ2-5, with D unclear. The CDR3 sequence is CASSEMVYQETQYF. The CDR3 DNA reads as TGTGCCAGCAGTGAAATGGTCTACCAAGAGACCCAGTACTTC.